One and the same sample provided the 29 T cell receptor beta chains below, sequenced in a study of beta chain features in type 1 diabetes. These receptors' antigens are unknown. Notes on the study in general: Shorter TCRB CDR3s, moderately but significantly so, marked every one of the four CD4+ subsets in Type 1 diabetes patients.

The study reverse transcribed the entire isolated RNA, so it sequenced expressed TCRB transcripts. Profiled with immunoSEQ multiplex PCR; TCRdb holds only in-frame clones, not every one. Counted here are 500,000 to 650,000 clones, roughly 12% occurring once; the ten biggest clones make up more than 0.09%. Source material: naive CD4+ T cells from blood. The receptor source for this set is a man aged 30 to 39 with type 1 diabetes.

This clone came up a few times. The rearrangement links TRBV14 to TRBJ1-4; no clear D. The CDR3 runs to 14 residues. Trimming pared 5 bases from V and 3 bases from J, leaving 10 bases between. Germline loops: CDR1 SGHDN, CDR2 FVKESK. In DNA, the CDR3 is TGTGCCAGCAGCGGACGGGGTTCTAATGAAAAACTGTTTTTT. Translation: CASSGRGSNEKLFF. Together with reference TRBV14 and TRBJ1-4, the CDR3 gives the full variable domain: EAGVTQFPSHSVIEKGQTVTLRCDPISGHDNLYWYRRVMGKEIKFLLHFVKESKQDESGMPNNRFLAERTGGTYSTLKVQPAELEDSGVYFCASSGRGSNEKLFFGSGTQLSVL.

This clone appeared a few times. Germline and junction disagree at one end, which may indicate a read error. For the CDR3, the DNA is TGTGCTAGCAGCTTATCGCGGCAAGAGACCCAGTACTTC. Encoded protein: CASSLSRQETQYF. The V call is TRBV7-7, the J call TRBJ2-5; D remains unclear. CDR3 size: 13 residues. The germline V gene encodes CDR1 SSHAT and CDR2 FNYEAQ (reference sequence). The full variable domain, in which reference TRBV7-7 and TRBJ2-5 provide the parts outside the CDR3, is GAGVSQSPRYKVTKRGQDVTLRCDPISSHATLYWYQQALGQGPEFLTYFNYEAQPDKSGLPSDRFSAERPEGSISTLTIQRTEQRDSAMYRCASSLSRQETQYFGPGTRLLVL.

The V call is TRBV10-3, the J call TRBJ1-2, with a possible D match to TRBD1 (6 bases). Germline V gene lookup returns CDR1 ENHRY and CDR2 SYGVKD. This CDR3 has 14 amino acids. The V and J ends lost 0 bases and 8 bases respectively, with 13 bases between them. For the CDR3, the DNA is TGTGCCATCAGTGAGTCGATTACAGGGCAGGGCTACACCTTC. The encoded protein is CAISESITGQGYTF.

V gene TRBV18 combines with J gene TRBJ2-7, with 10 positions matching TRBD2. The CDR3 is made up of 17 amino acids. The ends lost 0 bases at V and 5 bases at J; junction bases unmatched: 10. CDR1 and CDR2 (germline): KGHSH, LQKENI. CDR3 nucleotide sequence: TGTGCCAGCTCACCACCCTCCATGACTAGCGGGCTCAACGAGCAGTACTTC. Protein product: CASSPPSMTSGLNEQYF.

This clone was counted between two and nine times. V and J are TRBV19 and TRBJ2-1; D gene uncertain. Deletions cut 3 bases from V and 0 bases from J, with 6 bases between. This CDR3 is built from 14 residues. Per the germline V gene, CDR1 is LNHDA and CDR2 is SQIVND (reference sequence). CDR3 residues: CASSIESSYNEQFF. In DNA form, the CDR3 reads TGTGCCAGTAGTATCGAAAGCTCCTACAATGAGCAGTTCTTC. The whole variable domain, remainder taken from reference TRBV19 and TRBJ2-1, is DGGITQSPKYLFRKEGQNVTLSCEQNLNHDAMYWYRQDPGQGLRLIYYSQIVNDFQKGDIAEGYSVSREKKESFPLTVTSAQKNPTAFYLCASSIESSYNEQFFGPGTRLTVL.

The chain employs TRBV6-6 and TRBJ2-5; D might be TRBD1 (6 bases). This CDR3 comprises 14 residues. Trimming pared 7 bases from V and 4 bases from J, leaving 16 bases between. CDR1 and CDR2 from the germline V gene are MNHNY and SVGAGI (reference sequence). CDR3 coding DNA: TGTGCCAGCAAGCCCCGGACAGCGAGAGAGACCCAGTACTTC. This sequence encodes CASKPRTARETQYF.

This clone has only a few counts. The chain is built from TRBV10-3 and TRBJ1-2; no definite D call. The germline CDR1 and CDR2 sequences are ENHRY and SYGVKD. V lost 3 bases and J 0 bases, leaving 8 bases between the germline ends. The CDR3 is made up of 14 amino acids. CDR3: CAISDPMANYGYTF. CDR3 DNA: TGTGCCATCAGTGACCCCATGGCTAACTATGGCTACACCTTC.

The chain combines TRBV7-2 with TRBJ1-5, with D perhaps TRBD1 (6 bases). This CDR3 is 16 amino acids long. Trimming pared 4 bases from V and 2 bases from J, leaving 15 bases between. Germline V lookup: CDR1 SGHTA, CDR2 FQGNSA. The CDR3 reads CASSYGGGGGNQPQHF. The DNA of the CDR3 is TGTGCCAGCAGCTACGGGGGCGGTGGTGGCAATCAGCCCCAGCATTTT.

This sequence joins TRBV9 and TRBJ1-2; 7 bases are a match to TRBD1. Trimming removed 2 bases from V and 2 bases from J; junction bases left unmatched: 6. Looked up from germline, CDR1 is SGDLS and CDR2 is YYNGEE. The CDR3 is made up of 15 amino acids. This CDR3 reads CASSVVSTGNYGYTF. CDR3 nucleotides: TGTGCCAGCAGCGTGGTTTCGACAGGGAACTATGGCTACACCTTC.

This sequence joins TRBV30 and TRBJ2-1; D may be TRBD1 or TRBD2 (5 bases each). Looked up from germline, CDR1 is GTSNPN and CDR2 is SVGIG (reference sequence). The V end was cut by 2 bases, the J end by 0 bases, with 14 bases between. The CDR3 consists of 16 residues. CDR3 residues: CAWSSGTPSSYNEQFF. The CDR3 DNA reads TGTGCCTGGAGTTCCGGGACCCCGAGCTCCTACAATGAGCAGTTCTTC.

J is TRBJ1-1 and V is TRBV6-5; D remains ambiguous. The V end lost 0 bases, the J end lost 4 bases, and 9 bases lay between the germline ends. Germline V gene lookup returns CDR1 MNHEY and CDR2 SVGAGI. The CDR3 extends over 14 amino acids. For the CDR3, the DNA is TGTGCCAGCAGTTACTCCGTTGGGAGCACTGAAGCTTTCTTT. Amino acid sequence: CASSYSVGSTEAFF.

The genes are TRBV2 and TRBJ1-2; D call uncertain. CDR1 and CDR2 from the germline V gene are SNHLY and FYNNEI. The CDR3 sequence is 14 residues long. V dropped 5 bases and J dropped 4 bases, with 14 bases sitting between them. This chain's CDR3 is CASSKDWWGYGYTF. CDR3 nucleotides: TGTGCCAGCAGTAAGGATTGGTGGGGCTATGGCTACACCTTC.

Of note for this clone: This specimen includes other DNA sequences encoding the same CDR3. The genes are TRBV5-1 and TRBJ2-5, with D unclear. This CDR3 has 11 residues. Germline V lookup: CDR1 SGHRS, CDR2 YFSETQ. V lost 3 bases and J 4 bases, leaving 4 bases between the germline ends. The CDR3 reads CASSSGETQYF. The CDR3 region has the DNA TGCGCCAGCAGCTCGGGAGAGACCCAGTACTTC.

The chain combines TRBV6-4 with TRBJ1-2; no clear D. Germline V gene lookup returns CDR1 MRHNA and CDR2 SNTAGT. V lost 6 bases and J lost 0, with 8 bases in between. CDR3 length: 13 residues. The CDR3 protein is CASSPSANYGYTF. The CDR3 nucleotides are TGTGCCAGCAGCCCTTCAGCTAACTATGGCTACACCTTC.

This clone appeared a few times. This rearrangement joins TRBV21-1 to TRBJ1-5; the table's D call, TRBD1, was not checked against the DNA. TRBV21-1 counts as a pseudogene. CDR3 size: 17 residues. CDR3 sequence (DNA): TGTGCCAGCAGCAGAGACAGGGGAATAGCGGGCAATCAGCCCCAGCATTTT. Translating it yields CASSRDRGIAGNQPQHF.

DNA for the CDR3: TGTGCCAGCAGCTCCCGGGACAGGGGGTTTGAAAAACTGTTTTTT. It specifies CASSSRDRGFEKLFF. This chain uses TRBV9 with TRBJ1-4, with TRBD1 matching over 11 bases. Losses at the gene ends were 4 bases for V and 7 bases for J; bases not matched to a gene: 6. CDR1 and CDR2 from the germline V gene are SGDLS and YYNGEE. The CDR3 runs to 15 residues.

The chain has TRBV6-5 and TRBJ2-7; 9 nucleotides line up with TRBD2. The V gene end was trimmed by 6 bases and the J gene end by 6 bases; junction bases not matched to a gene: 6. The CDR3 length is 13 residues. The germline V gene has CDR1 MNHEY and CDR2 SVGAGI. The CDR3 DNA reads TGTGCCAGCAGGTCGGGACTAGCATCCGAGCAGTACTTC. Translation gives CASRSGLASEQYF.

The rearrangement uses TRBV6-6 and TRBJ2-1; 10 positions match TRBD2. Germline V gene data show CDR1 as MNHNY and CDR2 as SVGAGI (reference sequence). After removal of 0 bases from V and 15 bases from J, the junction contained 11 bases not matched to a gene. The CDR3 covers 15 residues. CDR3 in amino acids: CASSYSNLAGDSGFF. DNA of the CDR3: TGTGCCAGCAGTTACTCGAACCTAGCGGGGGATTCCGGGTTCTTC.

The chain is built from TRBV7-2 and TRBJ2-1; D might be TRBD1 or TRBD2, each matching 6 bases. CDR1 SGHTA and CDR2 FQGNSA come from the germline V gene. Deletions cut 2 bases from V and 5 bases from J, with 10 bases between. The CDR3 sequence is 14 residues long. CDR3 loop: CASSLMGGHNEQFF. The CDR3 DNA follows: TGTGCCAGCAGCTTAATGGGGGGCCACAATGAGCAGTTCTTC.

This clone occurred a few times. The rearrangement uses TRBV7-2 and TRBJ2-7, with 10 bases identical to TRBD1. The CDR3 is 13 amino acids. The V gene end was trimmed by 5 bases and the J gene end by 5 bases; junction bases not matched to a gene: 3. The germline gives CDR1 SGHTA, CDR2 FQGNSA. The CDR3 spells CASSRDRGHEQYF. In DNA, the CDR3 is TGTGCCAGCAGCCGGGACAGGGGACACGAGCAGTACTTC.

This clone has more than one count but fewer than ten. V and J are TRBV25-1 and TRBJ2-3; 9 nucleotides match TRBD1. The CDR3 runs 15 residues. Germline loops: CDR1 MGHDK, CDR2 SYGVNS. With 6 bases clipped from V and 5 bases from J, the junction kept 9 bases outside the gene matches. CDR3 DNA: TGTGCCAGCAGACCCCCGGGACAGGGTCGAGATACGCAGTATTTT. It is translated as CASRPPGQGRDTQYF.

The gene calls are TRBV7-6 and TRBJ2-7; tentative D call: TRBD2 (5 bases). There are 12 residues in the CDR3. Between the trimmed V and J ends, which lost 1 base and 8 bases, there was a span of 9 bases. From germline, CDR1 is SGHVS and CDR2 FNYEAQ. CDR3 in DNA: TGTGCCAGCAGCTTAGGGCTAGCTCAGCAGTACTTC. Amino acids: CASSLGLAQQYF.

In this sample, this clone turned up a few times. The V call is TRBV5-1, the J call TRBJ1-1, with TRBD1 identical over 8 bases. Germline CDR1 is SGHRS and CDR2 is YFSETQ. The J segment lost 1 base and the V segment lost 4 bases, leaving 6 bases of the junction unmatched. This CDR3 has 15 residues. DNA of the CDR3: TGCGCCAGCAGCACATGGACAGGGAAGAACACTGAAGCTTTCTTT. Translating it yields CASSTWTGKNTEAFF.

The chain employs TRBV10-2 and TRBJ2-3; D is uncertain. Germline V gene data show CDR1 as WSHSY and CDR2 as SAAADI. V lost 8 bases, J lost 3 bases, and 6 bases lay in between. CDR3 length: 11 amino acids. CDR3: CASHETDTQYF. The CDR3, as DNA: TGCGCCAGCCATGAGACAGATACGCAGTATTTT.

The chain is built from TRBV9 and TRBJ2-6, with a possible D match to TRBD2 (5 bases). V was pared by 3 bases and J by 1 base, with 11 bases between. This CDR3 has 16 amino acids. Looked up from germline, CDR1 is SGDLS and CDR2 is YYNGEE. This chain's CDR3 is CASSAPGSSGANVLTF. Written as DNA, the CDR3 is TGTGCCAGCAGCGCACCGGGGAGTTCTGGGGCCAACGTCCTGACTTTC.

This clone was observed a handful of times. The V call is TRBV5-1, the J call TRBJ2-5; the D gene is possibly TRBD1 (5 bases). In germline, CDR1 is SGHRS, CDR2 YFSETQ. Trimming pared 4 bases from V and 5 bases from J, leaving 9 bases between. The CDR3 covers 12 residues. The DNA of the CDR3 is TGCGCCAGCAGCAGGGGTGACGAGACCCAGTACTTC. Protein sequence: CASSRGDETQYF.

This clone was observed a few times. V is TRBV6-5 and J is TRBJ2-7, with 7 positions matching TRBD2. Per germline, CDR1 MNHEY and CDR2 SVGAGI. V shed 6 bases, J shed 4 bases, and the junction held 12 bases outside the gene matches. The CDR3 is made up of 15 amino acids. CDR3 nucleotides: TGTGCCAGCAGCCAAAGCGGGGTGCCCGGGTACGAGCAGTACTTC. It encodes CASSQSGVPGYEQYF.

This sequence joins TRBV5-4 and TRBJ2-3; 13 bases map to TRBD2. Germline CDR1 is SGHNT and CDR2 is YYREEE (reference sequence). The CDR3 has 17 amino acids. V shed 3 bases and J 7 bases; nucleotides not matched to a gene: 11. CDR3 in amino acids: CASSYPGLAGFMNTQYF. The CDR3 coding sequence is TGTGCCAGCAGCTATCCGGGACTAGCGGGGTTCATGAATACGCAGTATTTT.

Only a few counts were recorded for this clone. The genes are TRBV7-3 and TRBJ2-1, with TRBD2 matching 8 bases. The CDR3 has 14 amino acids. From germline, CDR1 is SGHTA and CDR2 FQGTGA. Trimming cost V 5 bases and J 0 bases; bases outside gene matches: 0. CDR3 bases: TGTGCCAGCAGCGCGGGGGGCTCCTACAATGAGCAGTTCTTC. It is translated as CASSAGGSYNEQFF.